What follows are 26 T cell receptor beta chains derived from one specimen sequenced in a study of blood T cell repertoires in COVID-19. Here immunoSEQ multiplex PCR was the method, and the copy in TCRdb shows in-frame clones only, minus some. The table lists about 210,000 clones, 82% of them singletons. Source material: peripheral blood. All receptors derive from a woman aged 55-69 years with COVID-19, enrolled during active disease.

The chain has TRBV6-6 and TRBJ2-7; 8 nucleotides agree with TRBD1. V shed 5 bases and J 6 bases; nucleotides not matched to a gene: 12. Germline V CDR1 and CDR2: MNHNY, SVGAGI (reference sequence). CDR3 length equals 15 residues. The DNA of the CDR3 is TGTGCCAGCAGTACCACCGGACAGGGTCCGGGCGAGCAGTACTTC. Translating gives CASSTTGQGPGEQYF.

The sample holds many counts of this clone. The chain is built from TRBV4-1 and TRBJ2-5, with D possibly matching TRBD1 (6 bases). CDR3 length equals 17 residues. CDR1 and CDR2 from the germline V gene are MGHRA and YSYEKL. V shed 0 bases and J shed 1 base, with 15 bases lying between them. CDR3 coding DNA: TGCGCCAGCAGCCAAGATCCCATCGGACAGATCCAAGAGACCCAGTACTTC. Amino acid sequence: CASSQDPIGQIQETQYF.

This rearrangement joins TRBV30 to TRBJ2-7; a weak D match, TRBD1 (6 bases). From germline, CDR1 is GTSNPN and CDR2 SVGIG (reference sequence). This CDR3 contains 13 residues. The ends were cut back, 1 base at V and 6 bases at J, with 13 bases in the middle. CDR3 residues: CAWSATGNTEQYF. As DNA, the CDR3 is TGTGCCTGGAGTGCCACAGGGAATACCGAGCAGTACTTC.

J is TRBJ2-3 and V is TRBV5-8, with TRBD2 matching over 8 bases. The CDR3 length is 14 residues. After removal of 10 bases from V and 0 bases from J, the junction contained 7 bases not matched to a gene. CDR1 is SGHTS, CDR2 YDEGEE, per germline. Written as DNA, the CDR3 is TGTGCCCTCGGGAGGGACCGTAGCACAGATACGCAGTATTTT. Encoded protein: CALGRDRSTDTQYF.

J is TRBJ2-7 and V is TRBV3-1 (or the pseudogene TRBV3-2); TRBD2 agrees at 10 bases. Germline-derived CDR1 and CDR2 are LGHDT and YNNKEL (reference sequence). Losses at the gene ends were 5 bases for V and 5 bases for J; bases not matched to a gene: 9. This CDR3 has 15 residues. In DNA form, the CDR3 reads TGTGCCAGCAGCGACCCCGGGACTAGCGCGAACGAGCAGTACTTC. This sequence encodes CASSDPGTSANEQYF.

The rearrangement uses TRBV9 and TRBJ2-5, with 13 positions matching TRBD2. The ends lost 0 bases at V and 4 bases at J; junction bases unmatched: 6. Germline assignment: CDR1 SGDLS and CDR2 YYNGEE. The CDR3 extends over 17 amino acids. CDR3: CASSVEWGTSGTETQYF. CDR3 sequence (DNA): TGTGCCAGCAGCGTAGAATGGGGGACTAGCGGGACAGAGACCCAGTACTTC.

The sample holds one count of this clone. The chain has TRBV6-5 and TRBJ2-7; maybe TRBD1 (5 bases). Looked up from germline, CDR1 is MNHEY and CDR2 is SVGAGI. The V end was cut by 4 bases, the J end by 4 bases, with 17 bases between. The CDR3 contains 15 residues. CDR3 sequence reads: CASSWPEGHGYEQYV. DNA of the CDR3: TGTGCCAGCAGTTGGCCGGAAGGACACGGGTACGAGCAGTACGTC.

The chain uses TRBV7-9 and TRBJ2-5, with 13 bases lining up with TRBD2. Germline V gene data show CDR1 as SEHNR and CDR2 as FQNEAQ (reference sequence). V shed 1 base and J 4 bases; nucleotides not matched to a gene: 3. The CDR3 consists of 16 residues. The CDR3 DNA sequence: TGTGCCAGCAGCTTAGGGACTAGCGGGAGTTTAGAGACCCAGTACTTC. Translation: CASSLGTSGSLETQYF. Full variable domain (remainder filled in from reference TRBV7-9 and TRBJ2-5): DTGVSQNPRHKITKRGQNVTFRCDPISEHNRLYWYRQTLGQGPEFLTYFQNEAQLEKSRLLSDRFSAERPKGSFSTLEIQRTEQGDSAMYLCASSLGTSGSLETQYFGPGTRLLVL.

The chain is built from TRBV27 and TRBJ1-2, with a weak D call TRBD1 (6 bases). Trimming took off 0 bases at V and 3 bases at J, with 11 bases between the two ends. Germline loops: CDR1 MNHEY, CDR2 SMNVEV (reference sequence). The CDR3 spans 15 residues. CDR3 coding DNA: TGTGCCAGCAGTTTATCAACAGGGAATGACTATGGCTACACCTTC. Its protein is CASSLSTGNDYGYTF.

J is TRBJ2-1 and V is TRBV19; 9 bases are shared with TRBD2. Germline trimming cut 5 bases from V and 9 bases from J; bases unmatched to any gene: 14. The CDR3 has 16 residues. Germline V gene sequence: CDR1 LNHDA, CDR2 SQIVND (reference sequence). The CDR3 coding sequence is TGTGCCAGTAGTTCGATAGCGGGAGTAATGGTGGGTGAGCAGTTCTTC. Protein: CASSSIAGVMVGEQFF.

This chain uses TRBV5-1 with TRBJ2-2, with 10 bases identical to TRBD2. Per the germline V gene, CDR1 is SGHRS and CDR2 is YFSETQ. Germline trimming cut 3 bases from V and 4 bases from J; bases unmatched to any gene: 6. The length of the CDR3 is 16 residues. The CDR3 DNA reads TGCGCCAGCAGCTCCTCTAGCGGGGGTCCCACCGGGGAGCTGTTTTTT. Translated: CASSSSSGGPTGELFF.

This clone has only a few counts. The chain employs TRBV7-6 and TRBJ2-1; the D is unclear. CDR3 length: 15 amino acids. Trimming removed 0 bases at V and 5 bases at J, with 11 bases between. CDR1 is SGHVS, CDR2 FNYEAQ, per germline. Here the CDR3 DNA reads TGTGCCAGCAGCTTAGCGGCGGCCCGTGACAATGAGCAGTTCTTC. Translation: CASSLAAARDNEQFF. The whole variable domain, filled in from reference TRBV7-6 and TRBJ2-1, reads GAGVSQSPRYKVTKRGQDVALRCDPISGHVSLYWYRQALGQGPEFLTYFNYEAQQDKSGLPNDRFSAERPEGSISTLTIQRTEQRDSAMYRCASSLAAARDNEQFFGPGTRLTVL.

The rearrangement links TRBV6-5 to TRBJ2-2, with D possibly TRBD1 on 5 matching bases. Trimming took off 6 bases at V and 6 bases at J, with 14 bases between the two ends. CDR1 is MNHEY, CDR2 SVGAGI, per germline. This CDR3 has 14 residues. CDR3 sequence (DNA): TGTGCCAGCAGGGGGCCTCTATTGGCCGGGGAGCTGTTTTTT. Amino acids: CASRGPLLAGELFF.

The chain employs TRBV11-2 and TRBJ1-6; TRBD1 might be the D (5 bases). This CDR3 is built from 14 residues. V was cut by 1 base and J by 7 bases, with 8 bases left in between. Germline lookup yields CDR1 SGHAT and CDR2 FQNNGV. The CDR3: CASSLAGGNSPLHF. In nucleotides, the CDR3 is TGTGCCAGCAGCTTAGCGGGGGGAAATTCACCCCTCCACTTT.

The CDR3 DNA sequence: TGCGCCAGCAGCCAAGAGCTAGCGGGAGTTAACGCAGATACGCAGTATTTT. Translation gives CASSQELAGVNADTQYF. The chain uses TRBV4-3 and TRBJ2-3; TRBD2 agrees at 10 bases. J was trimmed by 4 bases and V by 0 bases; bases with no gene match: 7. CDR1 and CDR2 from the germline V gene are LGHNA and YSLEER. The length of the CDR3 is 17 residues.

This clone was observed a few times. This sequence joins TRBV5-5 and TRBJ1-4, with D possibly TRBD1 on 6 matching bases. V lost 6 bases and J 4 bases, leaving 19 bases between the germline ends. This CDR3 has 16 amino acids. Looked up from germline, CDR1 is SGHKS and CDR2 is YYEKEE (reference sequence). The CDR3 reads CASNVGVTGVNEKLFF. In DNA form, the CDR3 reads TGTGCCAGCAACGTTGGTGTGACAGGCGTTAATGAAAAACTGTTTTTT.

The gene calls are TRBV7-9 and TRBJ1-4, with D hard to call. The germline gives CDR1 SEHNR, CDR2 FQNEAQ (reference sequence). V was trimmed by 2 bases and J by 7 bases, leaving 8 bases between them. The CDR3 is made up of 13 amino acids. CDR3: CASSLRGGEKLFF. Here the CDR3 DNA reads TGTGCCAGCAGCTTACGGGGTGGTGAAAAACTGTTTTTT.

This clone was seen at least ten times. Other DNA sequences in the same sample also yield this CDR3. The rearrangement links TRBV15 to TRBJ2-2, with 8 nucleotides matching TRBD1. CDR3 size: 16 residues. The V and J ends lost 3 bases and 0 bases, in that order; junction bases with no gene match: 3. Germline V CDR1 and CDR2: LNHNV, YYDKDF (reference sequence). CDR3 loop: CATSRGTGSNTGELFF. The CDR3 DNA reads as TGTGCCACCAGCAGGGGGACAGGCTCGAACACCGGGGAGCTGTTTTTT.

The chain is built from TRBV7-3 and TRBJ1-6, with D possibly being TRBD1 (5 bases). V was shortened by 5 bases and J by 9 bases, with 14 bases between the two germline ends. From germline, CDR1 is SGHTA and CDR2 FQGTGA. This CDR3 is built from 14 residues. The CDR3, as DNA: TGTGCCAGCAGCCTCACCCCGACAGTTTCACCCCTCCACTTT. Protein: CASSLTPTVSPLHF.

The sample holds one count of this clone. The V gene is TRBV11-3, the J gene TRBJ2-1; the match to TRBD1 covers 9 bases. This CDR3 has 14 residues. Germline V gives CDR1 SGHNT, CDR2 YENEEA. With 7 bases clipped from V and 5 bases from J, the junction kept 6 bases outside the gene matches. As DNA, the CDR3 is TGTGCCAGCATCCCGGGACAGGGTGACAATGAGCAGTTCTTC. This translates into CASIPGQGDNEQFF. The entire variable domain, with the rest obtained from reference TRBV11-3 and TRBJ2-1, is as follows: EAGVVQSPRYKIIEKKQPVAFWCNPISGHNTLYWYLQNLGQGPELLIRYENEEAVDDSQLPKDRFSAERLKGVDSTLKIQPAELGDSAVYLCASIPGQGDNEQFFGPGTRLTVL.

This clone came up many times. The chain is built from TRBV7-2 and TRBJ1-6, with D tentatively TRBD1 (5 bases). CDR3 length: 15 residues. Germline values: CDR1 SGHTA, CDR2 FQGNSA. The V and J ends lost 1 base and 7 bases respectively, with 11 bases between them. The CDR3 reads CASSLDNRQNSPLHF. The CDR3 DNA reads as TGTGCCAGCAGCTTAGATAACAGACAGAATTCACCCCTCCACTTT.

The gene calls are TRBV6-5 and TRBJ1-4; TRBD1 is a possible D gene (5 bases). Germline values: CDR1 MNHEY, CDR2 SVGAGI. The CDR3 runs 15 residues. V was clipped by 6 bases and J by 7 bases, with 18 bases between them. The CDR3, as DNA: TGTGCCAGCAGGGAGGGTCAGGGCTGGCGTGAAAAACTGTTTTTT. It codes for CASREGQGWREKLFF.

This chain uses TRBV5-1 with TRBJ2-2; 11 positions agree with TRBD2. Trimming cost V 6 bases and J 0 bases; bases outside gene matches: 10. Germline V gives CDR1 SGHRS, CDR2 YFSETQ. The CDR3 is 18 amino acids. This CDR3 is CASTRRLAGTPNTGELFF. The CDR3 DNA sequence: TGCGCCAGCACCCGAAGACTAGCGGGGACGCCGAACACCGGGGAGCTGTTTTTT.

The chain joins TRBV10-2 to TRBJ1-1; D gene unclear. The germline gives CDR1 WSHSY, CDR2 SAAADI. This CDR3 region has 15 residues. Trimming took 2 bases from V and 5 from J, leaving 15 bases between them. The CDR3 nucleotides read TGCGCCAGCAGTGAGCCCACCGGGGTGTATACTGAAGCTTTCTTT. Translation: CASSEPTGVYTEAFF.

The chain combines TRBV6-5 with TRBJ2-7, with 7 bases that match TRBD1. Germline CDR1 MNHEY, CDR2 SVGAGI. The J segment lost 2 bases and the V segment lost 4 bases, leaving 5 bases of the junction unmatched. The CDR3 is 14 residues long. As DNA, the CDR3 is TGTGCCAGCAGTTCTCGGACAGGAGCCTACGAGCAGTACGTC. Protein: CASSSRTGAYEQYV.

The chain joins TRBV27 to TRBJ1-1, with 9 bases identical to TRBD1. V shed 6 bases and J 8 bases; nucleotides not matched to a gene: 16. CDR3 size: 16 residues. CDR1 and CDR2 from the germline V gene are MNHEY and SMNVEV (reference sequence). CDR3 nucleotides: TGTGCCAGCAGCCACAAGGTTGGGACAGGGTTAAGGGAAGCTTTCTTT. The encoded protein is CASSHKVGTGLREAFF.